A single sample gave rise to the 20 T cell receptor beta chains below, sequenced in a study of CD8 T cells in ankylosing spondylitis (TCRdb year 2017). General conclusions and limits of the study: Blood from ankylosing spondylitis patients appeared to be characterized by a TCR beta motif composed of several highly homologous amino acid variants.

No cognate antigen is known for these TCRs. Libraries came from 5' RACE. Instrument on record: Illumina HiSeq 2500. TCRdb applied fastp at Q25 and MiXCR to the public reads, then kept only in-frame beta chains. Entries that share a CDR3 protein sequence are merged under the most common genes and DNA. The sample table shows some 840,000 distinct CDR3 sequences, and 10% to 15% are seen once. In total, the top ten clones hold approximately 0.5% of the sample. The sequencing input was blood, either unsorted or a sorted T cell fraction (not recorded which). The source of these receptors is a male donor with ankylosing spondylitis.

The chain combines TRBV20-1 with TRBJ1-5, with D possibly being TRBD1 (5 bases). Germline V CDR1 and CDR2: DFQATT, SNEGSKA (reference sequence). Trimming shortened V by 3 bases and J by 0 bases, and 9 bases separated the two germline ends. This CDR3 is built from 14 residues. In nucleotides, the CDR3 is TGCAGTGCTAGGGGGGGTTATAGCAATCAGCCCCAGCATTTT. Protein: CSARGGYSNQPQHF.

A few counts support this clonotype. The chain joins TRBV2 to TRBJ2-7; no reliable D call. Looked up from germline, CDR1 is SNHLY and CDR2 is FYNNEI. Trimming cost V 2 bases and J 4 bases, with 12 bases left between them. The length of the CDR3 is 14 residues. The CDR3 coding sequence is TGTGCCAGCAGTGAAAGTAGTCAGGTGTACGAGCAGTACTTC. Residues: CASSESSQVYEQYF.

This clonotype was observed a few times. V usage is TRBV5-6 and J usage is TRBJ1-1, with a weak D call TRBD1 (5 bases). The CDR3 is made up of 15 amino acids. CDR1 is SGHDT, CDR2 YYEEEE, per germline. The V and J ends lost 3 bases and 2 bases respectively, with 14 bases between them. CDR3 sequence: CASSWTPNINTEAFF. CDR3 nucleotide sequence: TGTGCCAGCAGCTGGACACCCAACATTAACACTGAAGCTTTCTTT.

This clonotype was counted at least ten times. The chain links TRBV29-1 to TRBJ2-7, with D unclear. Germline CDR1 and CDR2: SQVTM and ANQGSEA. Trimming removed 7 bases from V and 2 bases from J, with 15 bases in between. This CDR3 contains 13 residues. The CDR3 nucleotides are TGCAGCGCCGGGTCTGGAGCCACCTACGAGCAGTACTTC. This translates into CSAGSGATYEQYF.

The table lists this clonotype with many counts. The CDR3: CASRAFTGTGNEQYF. For the CDR3, the DNA is TGTGCCAGCAGAGCCTTCACCGGGACAGGGAACGAGCAGTACTTC. The chain joins TRBV12-3 or TRBV12-4 to TRBJ2-7; 9 nucleotides align to TRBD1. V trimming: 6 bases; J trimming: 5 bases; junction bases outside the gene matches: 11. The CDR3 spans 15 residues.

V usage is TRBV5-1 and J usage is TRBJ2-4; a weak D match, TRBD1 (7 bases). CDR3 size: 15 residues. Germline lookup yields CDR1 SGHRS and CDR2 YFSETQ. Trimming stripped 3 bases from V and 8 bases from J, with 18 bases between. Here the CDR3 DNA reads TGCGCCAGCAGCTCCCCGGAGGGGGCCGGGGACATTCAGTACTTC. It codes for CASSSPEGAGDIQYF.

On this clonotype: A read error is possible here, since a much larger clone lies one base away. The chain joins TRBV5-6 to TRBJ1-1; D ambiguous. Looked up from germline, CDR1 is SGHDT and CDR2 is YYEEEE. Trimming shortened V by 4 bases and J by 3 bases, and 16 bases separated the two germline ends. The CDR3 length is 15 residues. CDR3 in amino acids: CASSLLPGEDTEAFF. DNA of the CDR3: TGTGCCAGCAGCCTCCTCCCGGGCGAGGACACTGAAGCTTTCTTT.

The chain recombines TRBV7-9 with TRBJ1-1; D is unclear. Per the germline V gene, CDR1 is SEHNR and CDR2 is FQNEAQ (reference sequence). Between the trimmed V and J ends, which lost 0 bases and 1 base, there was a span of 9 bases. The CDR3 spans 15 residues. In nucleotides, the CDR3 is TGTGCCAGCAGCTTAGCTCGTTACAAGAACACTGAAGCTTTCTTT. Translation: CASSLARYKNTEAFF. Based on the CDR3 plus reference TRBV7-9 and TRBJ1-1, the full variable domain is DTGVSQNPRHKITKRGQNVTFRCDPISEHNRLYWYRQTLGQGPEFLTYFQNEAQLEKSRLLSDRFSAERPKGSFSTLEIQRTEQGDSAMYLCASSLARYKNTEAFFGQGTRLTVV.

The chain combines TRBV9 with TRBJ2-7, with D possibly matching TRBD1 (5 bases). CDR3 length: 14 amino acids. CDR1 and CDR2 from the germline V gene are SGDLS and YYNGEE. V was shortened by 4 bases and J by 0 bases, with 11 bases between the two germline ends. CDR3 in amino acids: CASSPHDSSYEQYF. CDR3 DNA: TGTGCCAGCAGCCCCCATGACAGCTCCTACGAGCAGTACTTC.

This clonotype was seen a few times. This chain connects TRBV10-3 to TRBJ2-5; perhaps TRBD2 as D (5 bases). The V gene's germline CDR1 is ENHRY and CDR2 SYGVKD. Between the trimmed V and J ends, which lost 8 bases and 4 bases, there was a span of 14 bases. There are 13 residues in the CDR3. The CDR3 region is CAIQRGKGETQYF. The CDR3 DNA reads as TGTGCCATCCAGAGAGGGAAGGGAGAGACCCAGTACTTC.

This clonotype was counted ten times or more. This rearrangement joins TRBV29-1 to TRBJ2-3; no clear D gene. Germline V lookup: CDR1 SQVTM, CDR2 ANQGSEA. The CDR3 is made up of 15 amino acids. V dropped 6 bases and J dropped 0 bases, with 16 bases sitting between them. In DNA form, the CDR3 reads TGCAGCGTAGGATGGACGGTTCCTAGCACAGATACGCAGTATTTT. Amino acids: CSVGWTVPSTDTQYF.

The rearrangement links TRBV4-3 to TRBJ2-3; D is perhaps TRBD1 (5 bases). The CDR3 is made up of 15 amino acids. Germline values: CDR1 LGHNA, CDR2 YSLEER. V was clipped by 0 bases and J by 4 bases, with 11 bases between them. CDR3 nucleotide sequence: TGCGCCAGCAGCCAAGAAGAGGTAGGGGCAGATACGCAGTATTTT. It codes for CASSQEEVGADTQYF.

The chain combines TRBV20-1 with TRBJ2-2; D unresolved. Germline-derived CDR1 and CDR2 are DFQATT and SNEGSKA (reference sequence). Trimming took 5 bases from V and 2 from J, leaving 12 bases between them. The CDR3 length is 14 residues. The CDR3 spells CSAFPTTNTGELFF. CDR3 bases: TGCAGTGCTTTCCCGACGACCAACACCGGGGAGCTGTTTTTT.

At least ten counts were recorded for this clonotype. This chain connects TRBV7-3 to TRBJ1-1; the D gene is possibly TRBD1 (6 bases). The V gene's germline CDR1 is SGHTA and CDR2 FQGTGA. The CDR3 has 13 amino acids. The germline V and J ends were trimmed by 5 bases and 3 bases, with 10 bases remaining between them. CDR3 loop: CASSIRGDTEAFF. In nucleotides, the CDR3 is TGTGCCAGCAGCATAAGGGGGGACACTGAAGCTTTCTTT.

This chain joins TRBV7-2 and TRBJ2-7; the match to TRBD1 covers 8 bases. This CDR3 contains 15 residues. V shed 1 base and J 5 bases; nucleotides not matched to a gene: 7. Germline-derived CDR1 and CDR2 are SGHTA and FQGNSA. CDR3 protein: CASSLVWDRSDEQYF. CDR3 DNA sequence: TGTGCCAGCAGCTTAGTATGGGACAGGAGCGACGAGCAGTACTTC.

The chain has TRBV4-3 and TRBJ2-3, with TRBD2 matching 7 bases. The germline CDR1 and CDR2 sequences are LGHNA and YSLEER. The V and J ends lost 2 bases and 0 bases, in that order; junction bases with no gene match: 5. The CDR3 runs 16 residues. In DNA form, the CDR3 reads TGCGCCAGCAGCCAAATACTAGCGACAAGCACAGATACGCAGTATTTT. Translated, it gives CASSQILATSTDTQYF.

The CDR3 nucleotides are TGTGCCAGTAGCCTTCTGGGGGGGATTGGGACTGAAGCTTTCTTT. Encoded protein: CASSLLGGIGTEAFF. V usage is TRBV19 and J usage is TRBJ1-1, with a weak D call TRBD1 (5 bases). Trimming removed 6 bases at V and 5 bases at J, with 19 bases between. Germline CDR1 LNHDA, CDR2 SQIVND (reference sequence). The CDR3 has 15 amino acids.

This clonotype turned up a few times. The gene calls are TRBV7-9 and TRBJ1-3, with 8 bases lining up with TRBD1. The V and J ends lost 6 bases and 3 bases, in that order; junction bases with no gene match: 13. This CDR3 has 17 amino acids. CDR1 and CDR2 from the germline V gene are SEHNR and FQNEAQ (reference sequence). The CDR3 nucleotides read TGTGCCAGCAGGAAGATCAGCAGGGGGCTTGTTGGAAACACCATATATTTT. Its protein product is CASRKISRGLVGNTIYF.

The chain links TRBV7-8 to TRBJ2-7, with D perhaps assigned TRBD1 or TRBD2 (5 bases each). The CDR3 spans 14 residues. The V gene's germline CDR1 is SGHVS and CDR2 FQNEAQ. Trimming removed 5 bases at V and 7 bases at J, with 18 bases between. The CDR3 nucleotides are TGTGCCAGCAGCCCGGGGACGGGATACACAGAGCAGTACTTC. Its protein product is CASSPGTGYTEQYF.

This sequence joins TRBV20-1 and TRBJ2-7; 8 positions match TRBD1. V lost 3 bases, J lost 3 bases, and 7 bases stayed unmatched. The CDR3 length is 14 residues. CDR1 is DFQATT and CDR2 is SNEGSKA in the germline V gene (reference sequence). The CDR3 coding sequence is TGCAGTGCTAGTACGCCGACAGGGGTCTACGAGCAGTACTTC. This sequence encodes CSASTPTGVYEQYF.